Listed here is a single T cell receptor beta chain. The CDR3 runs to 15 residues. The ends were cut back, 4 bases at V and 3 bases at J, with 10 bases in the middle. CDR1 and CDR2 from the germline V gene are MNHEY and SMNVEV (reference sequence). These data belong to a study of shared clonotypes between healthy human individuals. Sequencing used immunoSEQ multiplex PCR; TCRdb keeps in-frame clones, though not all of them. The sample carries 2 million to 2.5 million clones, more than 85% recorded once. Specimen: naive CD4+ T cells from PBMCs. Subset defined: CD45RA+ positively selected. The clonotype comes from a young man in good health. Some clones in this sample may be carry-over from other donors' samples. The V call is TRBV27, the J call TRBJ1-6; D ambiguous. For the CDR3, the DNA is TGTGCCAGCAGTTACGGAAGAGACTATAATTCACCCCTCCACTTT. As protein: CASSYGRDYNSPLHF.